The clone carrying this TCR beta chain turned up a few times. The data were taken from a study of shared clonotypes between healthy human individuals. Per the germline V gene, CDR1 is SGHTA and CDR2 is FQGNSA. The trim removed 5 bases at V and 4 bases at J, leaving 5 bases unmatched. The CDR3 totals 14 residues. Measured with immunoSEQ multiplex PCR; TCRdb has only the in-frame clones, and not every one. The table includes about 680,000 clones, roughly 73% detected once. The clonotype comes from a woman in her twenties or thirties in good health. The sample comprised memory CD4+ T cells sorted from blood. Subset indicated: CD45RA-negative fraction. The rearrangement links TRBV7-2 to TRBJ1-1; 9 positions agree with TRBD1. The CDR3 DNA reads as TGTGCCAGCAGCCCACAGGGGGCCGGCACTGAAGCTTTCTTT. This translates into CASSPQGAGTEAFF.